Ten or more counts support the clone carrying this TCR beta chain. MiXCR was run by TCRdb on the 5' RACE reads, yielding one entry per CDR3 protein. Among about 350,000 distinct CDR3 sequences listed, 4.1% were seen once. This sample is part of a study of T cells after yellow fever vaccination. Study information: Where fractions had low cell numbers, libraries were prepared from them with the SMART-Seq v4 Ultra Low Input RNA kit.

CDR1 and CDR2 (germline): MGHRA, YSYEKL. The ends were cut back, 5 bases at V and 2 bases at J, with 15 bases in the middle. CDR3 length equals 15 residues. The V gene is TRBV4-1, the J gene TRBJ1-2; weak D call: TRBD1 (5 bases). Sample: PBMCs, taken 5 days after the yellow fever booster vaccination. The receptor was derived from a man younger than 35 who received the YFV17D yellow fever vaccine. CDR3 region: CASSAGAVRNYGYTF. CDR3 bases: TGCGCCAGCAGCGCTGGGGCAGTGAGAAACTATGGCTACACCTTC.